This entry lists 21 T cell receptor beta chains sequenced from one sample in a study of regulatory T cells in long-lasting Graves disease (dated by TCRdb to the early 2020s). The time point label, as the study defines it: persistent/refractory GD, antithyroid drugs over 5 years with positive TRAb. For both TCR sequencing and RNA sequencing, RNA was extracted from PBMCs in TRIzol. Library generation was performed with multiplex PCR. Reads for this sample came from an Illumina HiSeq 4000. CDR3 regions were amplified by Arm-PCR with iRepertoire HTBI primers to construct TCR beta libraries. Using fastp at Q25 and MiXCR, TCRdb reprocessed the public reads and kept productive beta chains. One record per CDR3 amino acid sequence lists the most common genes and DNA. The sample table contains around 460,000 distinct CDR3 sequences; only one count was recorded for about 20% of them. The ten top clones hold 13% of the sample.

Sequencing was performed on peripheral blood mononuclear cells (PBMCs), taken when the disease was refractory, from a patient treated with antithyroid drugs. The source of these receptors is a female donor with Graves disease.

The chain couples TRBV18 to TRBJ2-7; D is ambiguous. CDR3 size: 14 residues. The ends were cut back, 0 bases at V and 2 bases at J, with 8 bases in the middle. From germline, CDR1 is KGHSH and CDR2 LQKENI. The CDR3 nucleotides read TGTGCCAGCTCACCACCCACTACAGCCTACGAGCAGTACTTC. Its protein is CASSPPTTAYEQYF.

This clonotype has ten or more counts. The V gene is TRBV28, the J gene TRBJ1-5; maybe TRBD1 (5 bases). The V end was cut by 3 bases, the J end by 4 bases, with 16 bases between. The CDR3 has 16 amino acids. Germline CDR1 reads MDHEN; CDR2 reads SYDVKM. CDR3 loop: CASSFPGTLRNQPQHF. CDR3 DNA sequence: TGTGCCAGCAGTTTCCCGGGGACCCTGAGAAATCAGCCCCAGCATTTT.

The chain has TRBV7-3 and TRBJ1-1; TRBD1 is a possible D gene (5 bases). Trimming took off 1 base at V and 4 bases at J, with 10 bases between the two ends. CDR3 length: 14 residues. Germline CDR1 and CDR2: SGHTA and FQGTGA. CDR3 protein: CASSLIGAGTEAFF. In DNA, the CDR3 is TGTGCCAGCAGCTTAATTGGGGCAGGCACTGAAGCTTTCTTT.

As concerns this clonotype: One end of the junction fails to match germline, which may point to a read error. The chain couples TRBV5-1 to TRBJ2-2; TRBD2 might be the D (6 bases). Germline loops: CDR1 SGHRS, CDR2 YFSETQ. The CDR3 is 16 amino acids. CDR3 region: CAGSLSGDLNTGELFF. CDR3 sequence (DNA): TGCGCCGGCAGCTTGTCGGGAGACCTTAACACCGGGGAGCTGTTTTTT.

The V gene is TRBV15, the J gene TRBJ1-3; weak D call: TRBD1 (6 bases). Trimming took 0 bases from V and 4 from J, leaving 7 bases between them. CDR3 length: 14 amino acids. From germline, CDR1 is LNHNV and CDR2 YYDKDF (reference sequence). CDR3 in amino acids: CATSRDRGGNTIYF. The CDR3 DNA is TGTGCCACCAGCAGAGATAGGGGGGGAAACACCATATATTTT.

This clonotype was observed a few times. The chain uses TRBV20-1 and TRBJ1-2; D call uncertain. In germline, CDR1 is DFQATT, CDR2 SNEGSKA (reference sequence). The CDR3 has 13 residues. For the CDR3, the DNA is TGCGGGTCCTCCGCGGGGACTAACTATGGCTACACCTTC. Translated, it gives CGSSAGTNYGYTF.

This clonotype was detected many times. The V call is TRBV28, the J call TRBJ2-7; a weak D match, TRBD1 (6 bases). CDR3 length: 15 residues. Trimming took 6 bases from V and 4 from J, leaving 19 bases between them. CDR1 MDHEN and CDR2 SYDVKM come from the germline V gene. The CDR3 bases are TGTGCCAGCAGCAACTCCCGGGACAACGTGTACGAGCAGTACTTC. Protein sequence: CASSNSRDNVYEQYF.

Worth noting for this clonotype: Given a much more abundant clone one base away, this may be a read error. The V and J genes are TRBV28 and TRBJ2-7; maybe TRBD2 (6 bases). The CDR3 sequence is 15 residues long. In germline, CDR1 is MDHEN, CDR2 SYDVKM. As DNA, the CDR3 is TGTGCCAGCAGCCCTCGGGCGGGGAACTCCTACGAGCAGTGCTTC. Translating gives CASSPRAGNSYEQCF.

The chain uses TRBV18 and TRBJ1-2, with 8 bases matching TRBD1. Germline CDR1 reads KGHSH; CDR2 reads LQKENI. V lost 3 bases, J lost 7 bases, and 1 base stayed unmatched. The CDR3 consists of 12 residues. Here the CDR3 reads CASSPDRAGYTF. The CDR3 DNA sequence: TGTGCCAGCTCACCGGACAGGGCTGGCTACACCTTC. Looking up the rest from reference TRBV18 and TRBJ1-2 gives the full variable domain: NAGVMQNPRHLVRRRGQEARLRCSPMKGHSHVYWYRQLPEEGLKFMVYLQKENIIDESGMPKERFSAEFPKEGPSILRIQQVVRGDSAAYFCASSPDRAGYTFGSGTRLTVV.

This clonotype was seen repeatedly, ten times or more. The chain joins TRBV12-3 or TRBV12-4 to TRBJ2-7, with D perhaps matching TRBD1 (6 bases). The CDR3 consists of 12 residues. V was pared by 5 bases and J by 6 bases, with 11 bases between. The CDR3, as DNA: TGTGCCAGCAGTGTCAGGGGTCCCGAGCAGTACTTC. Its translation is CASSVRGPEQYF.

The chain joins TRBV20-1 to TRBJ2-7; D remains ambiguous. The V and J ends lost 3 bases and 1 base respectively, with 13 bases between them. Looked up from germline, CDR1 is DFQATT and CDR2 is SNEGSKA (reference sequence). This CDR3 spans 14 amino acids. The chain's CDR3 is CSASGFRKSYEQYF. CDR3 nucleotides: TGCAGTGCTAGTGGATTCAGGAAGTCCTACGAGCAGTACTTC.

This clonotype was seen only a few times. The chain couples TRBV5-1 to TRBJ1-2; D perhaps matches TRBD1 (6 bases). Germline values: CDR1 SGHRS, CDR2 YFSETQ. This CDR3 comprises 13 residues. V was clipped by 7 bases and J by 3 bases, with 13 bases between them. DNA of the CDR3: TGCGCCAGCTTCGACAGGCCAGACTATGGCTACACCTTC. It codes for CASFDRPDYGYTF. The whole variable domain, filled in from reference TRBV5-1 and TRBJ1-2, reads KAGVTQTPRYLIKTRGQQVTLSCSPISGHRSVSWYQQTPGQGLQFLFEYFSETQRNKGNFPGRFSGRQFSNSRSEMNVSTLELGDSALYLCASFDRPDYGYTFGSGTRLTVV.

The chain combines TRBV4-2 with TRBJ2-5, with D perhaps matching TRBD2 (6 bases). The CDR3 consists of 16 residues. The germline V and J ends were trimmed by 0 bases and 2 bases, with 13 bases remaining between them. Looked up from germline, CDR1 is LGHNA and CDR2 is YNFKEQ. CDR3 nucleotide sequence: TGTGCCAGCAGCCAAGATTTCGGGGGAACTCAAGAGACCCAGTACTTC. Amino acids: CASSQDFGGTQETQYF.

This clonotype was counted only a few times. V usage is TRBV7-2 and J usage is TRBJ2-7; maybe TRBD2 (6 bases). V lost 1 base, J lost 0 bases, and 13 bases lay in between. This CDR3 has 16 residues. Germline CDR1 reads SGHTA; CDR2 reads FQGNSA. CDR3 protein: CASSLDGAGLSYEQYF. CDR3 DNA sequence: TGTGCCAGCAGCTTAGACGGAGCGGGCCTCTCCTACGAGCAGTACTTC.

This clonotype was seen repeatedly, ten times or more. The chain recombines TRBV28 with TRBJ1-2, with D tentatively TRBD1 (5 bases). Trimming took off 5 bases at V and 2 bases at J, with 9 bases between the two ends. This CDR3 has 13 amino acids. CDR1 is MDHEN, CDR2 SYDVKM, per germline. CDR3 residues: CASSRDRNYGYTF. As DNA, the CDR3 is TGTGCCAGCAGTCGGGACCGAAACTATGGCTACACCTTC.

Worth noting for this clonotype: A read error may be the cause here, since a much bigger clone is one base away. This chain links TRBV6-1 with TRBJ1-1; D gene ambiguous. The CDR3 extends over 11 amino acids. CDR1 MNHNS and CDR2 SASEGT come from the germline V gene. V lost 4 bases and J 11 bases, leaving 11 bases between the germline ends. The CDR3 coding sequence is TGTGCCAGCAGTGGCAACCCCAGGGCTTTCTTT. Encoded protein: CASSGNPRAFF.

The rearrangement uses TRBV3-1 and TRBJ2-2; perhaps TRBD2 as D (5 bases). V was cut by 4 bases and J by 0 bases, with 6 bases left in between. The CDR3 loop spans 14 amino acids. Germline CDR1 is LGHDT and CDR2 is YNNKEL (reference sequence). CDR3 coding DNA: TGTGCCAGCAGCCGCGGGCCGAACACCGGGGAGCTGTTTTTT. This translates into CASSRGPNTGELFF.

J is TRBJ1-2 and V is TRBV3-1; tentatively, D is TRBD1 (6 bases). Germline V CDR1 and CDR2: LGHDT, YNNKEL (reference sequence). This CDR3 has 15 residues. V lost 4 bases and J 4 bases, leaving 16 bases between the germline ends. In nucleotides, the CDR3 is TGTGCCAGCAGCCCCCTCGCGGGGGCCCTCTATGGCTACACCTTC. Translation: CASSPLAGALYGYTF.

As for this clonotype: At one end the junction does not follow the germline gene, possibly because of a read error. The V and J genes are TRBV5-5 and TRBJ2-7; D is unresolved. CDR1 and CDR2 from the germline V gene are SGHKS and YYEKEE (reference sequence). CDR3 length equals 14 residues. The CDR3 region has the DNA TGTGCCAGCAGCTTGGGGGTCCCCTCCCACGAGCAGTACTTC. The encoded protein is CASSLGVPSHEQYF.

This clonotype showed up many times. The rearrangement uses TRBV19 and TRBJ2-6; 8 bases map to TRBD1. Germline CDR1 reads LNHDA; CDR2 reads SQIVND (reference sequence). The trim removed 4 bases at V and 1 base at J, leaving 3 bases unmatched. This CDR3 is built from 16 residues. CDR3 sequence (DNA): TGTGCCAGTAGTAGGGACAGGCCATCTGGGGCCAACGTCCTGACTTTC. Translation gives CASSRDRPSGANVLTF.

This clonotype has at least ten counts. V gene TRBV6-2 or TRBV6-3 combines with J gene TRBJ1-2, with D unclear. Trimming removed 4 bases at V and 9 bases at J, with 18 bases between. Germline V gene data show CDR1 as MNHEY and CDR2 as SVGEGT. The CDR3 is 14 residues long. The CDR3 DNA reads TGTGCCAGCAGTTCTCCCCAAGGAGCCCATCGCTACACCTTC. Protein: CASSSPQGAHRYTF.